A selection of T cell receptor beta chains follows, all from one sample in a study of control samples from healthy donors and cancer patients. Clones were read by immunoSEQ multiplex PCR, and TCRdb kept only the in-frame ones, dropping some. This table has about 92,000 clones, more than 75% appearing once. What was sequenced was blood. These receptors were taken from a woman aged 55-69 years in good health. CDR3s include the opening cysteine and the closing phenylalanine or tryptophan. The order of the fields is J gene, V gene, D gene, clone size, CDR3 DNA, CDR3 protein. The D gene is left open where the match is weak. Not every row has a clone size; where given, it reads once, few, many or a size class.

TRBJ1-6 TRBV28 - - TGTGCCAGCATTCCTCCGAAAGGGGCAGAAAATAATTCACCCCTCCACTTT CASIPPKGAENNSPLHF
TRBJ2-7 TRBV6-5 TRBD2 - TGTGCCAGCAGCAGTGGACTAGCGGGACACTACGAGCAGTACTTC CASSSGLAGHYEQYF
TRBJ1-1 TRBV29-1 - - TGCAGCGCCTTCAGGAACACTGAAGCTTTCTTT CSAFRNTEAFF
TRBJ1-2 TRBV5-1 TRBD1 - TGCGCCAGCAGCGTGGGACAGTCCTATGGCTACACCTTC CASSVGQSYGYTF
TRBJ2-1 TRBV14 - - TGTGCCAGCAGCCAAGTGCAGGGGCCGTACAATGAGCAGTTCTTC CASSQVQGPYNEQFF
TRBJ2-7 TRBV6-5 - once TGTGCCAGCAGTTTGGGAACCTACGAGCAGTACTTC CASSLGTYEQYF
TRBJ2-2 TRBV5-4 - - TGTGCCAGCAGCTTGGTATCCAACACCGGGGAGCTGTTTTTT CASSLVSNTGELFF
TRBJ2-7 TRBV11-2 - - TGTGCCAGCAGTGCCCGGGGCGGCCCCTACGAGCAGTACTTC CASSARGGPYEQYF
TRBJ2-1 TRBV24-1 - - TGTGCCACCAGTGACCGAGTACGGAGTGAGCAGTTCTTC CATSDRVRSEQFF
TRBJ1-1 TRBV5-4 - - TGTGCCAGTACCATACAGGAGAACACTGAAGCTTTCTTT CASTIQENTEAFF
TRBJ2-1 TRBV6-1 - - TGTGCCAGCAGTGAACAGGGACTCGCCTACAATGAGCAGTTCTTC CASSEQGLAYNEQFF
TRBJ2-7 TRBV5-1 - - TGCGCCAGCAGCTTGGAGCGGTCCTACGAGCAGTACTTC CASSLERSYEQYF
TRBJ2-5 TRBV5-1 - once TGCGCCAGCAGCTCCCCGGGGGCCGAAGAGACCCAGTACTTC CASSSPGAEETQYF
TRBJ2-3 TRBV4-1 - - TGCGCCAGCAGCCTCGGGGGCCGGAGGGGCACAGATACGCAGTATTTT CASSLGGRRGTDTQYF
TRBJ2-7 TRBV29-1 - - TGCAGCGTTGGAGGGGGCTACGAGCAGTACTTC CSVGGGYEQYF
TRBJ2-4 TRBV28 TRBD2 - TGTGCCAGCAGTCTCAGCGGGAGGGCCCACATTCAGTACTTC CASSLSGRAHIQYF
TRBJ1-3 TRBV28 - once TGTGCCAGCAGTTTAAGGGGAGTCGGGGGCACCATATATTTT CASSLRGVGGTIYF
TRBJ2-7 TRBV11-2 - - TGTGCCAGCAGCCTCGGGGCAGGGAGCTCCTACGAGCAGTACTTC CASSLGAGSSYEQYF